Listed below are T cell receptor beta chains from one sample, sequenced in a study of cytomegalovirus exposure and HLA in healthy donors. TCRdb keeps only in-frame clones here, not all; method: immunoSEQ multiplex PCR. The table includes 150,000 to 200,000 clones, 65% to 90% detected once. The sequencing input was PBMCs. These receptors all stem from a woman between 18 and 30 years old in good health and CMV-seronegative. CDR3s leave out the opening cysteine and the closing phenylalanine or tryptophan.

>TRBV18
ASSPATGQRTEAF
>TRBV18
ASSPISLNTEAF
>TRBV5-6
ASTWDRSTDTQY
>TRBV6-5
ASTPGGLSYGYT
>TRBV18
ASSPRLALSSDTQY
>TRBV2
ASGGSGGRETQY
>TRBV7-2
ASSPYSTDTQY
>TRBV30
AWSVRGTSGGSQY
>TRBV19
ASSKGVLWANEKLF
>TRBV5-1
ASSLRQGGSEGYT
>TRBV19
ASMQGVEETQY